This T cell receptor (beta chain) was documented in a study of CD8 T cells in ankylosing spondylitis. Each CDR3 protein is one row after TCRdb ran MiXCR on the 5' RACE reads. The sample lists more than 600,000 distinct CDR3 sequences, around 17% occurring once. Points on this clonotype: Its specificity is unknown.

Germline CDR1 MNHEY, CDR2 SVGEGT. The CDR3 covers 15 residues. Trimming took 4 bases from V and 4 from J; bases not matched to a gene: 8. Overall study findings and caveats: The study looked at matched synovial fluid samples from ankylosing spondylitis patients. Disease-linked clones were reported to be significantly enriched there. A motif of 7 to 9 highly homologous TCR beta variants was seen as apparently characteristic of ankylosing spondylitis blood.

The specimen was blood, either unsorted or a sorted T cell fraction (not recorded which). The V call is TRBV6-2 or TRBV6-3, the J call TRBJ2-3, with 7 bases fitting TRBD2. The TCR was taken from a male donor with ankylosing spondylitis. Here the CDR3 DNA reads TGTGCCAGCAGTTCGGGACTACTTAACGCAGATACGCAGTATTTT. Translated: CASSSGLLNADTQYF.